The next 17 T cell receptor beta chains were all read from a single sample in a study of monozygotic twins with inflammatory bowel disease. After re-calling the 5' RACE reads, TCRdb lists one entry per CDR3 protein, DNA absent. This table holds about 420,000 distinct CDR3 sequences. Sequencing used blood. These receptors were obtained from a human donor with ulcerative colitis or Crohn's disease, or a healthy co-twin of an affected twin (not recorded which).

The V gene is TRBV29-1, the J gene TRBJ1-1; TCRdb returns TRBD1, unconfirmable since there is no DNA. Germline V lookup: CDR1 SQVTM, CDR2 ANQGSEA. The CDR3 sequence is 13 residues long. CDR3 in amino acids: CSVRGLVNTEAFF.

V is TRBV6-1 and J is TRBJ2-3. CDR3 length equals 14 residues. The germline gives CDR1 MNHNS, CDR2 SASEGT. The CDR3 protein is CASRGRQSTDTQYF.

The V and J genes are TRBV5-1 and TRBJ2-1; there is no DNA to check the TCRdb D call of TRBD1. CDR3 length: 13 residues. Germline CDR1 SGHRS, CDR2 YFSETQ. The CDR3: CASSLGPGGEQFF.

The chain employs TRBV7-6 and TRBJ2-5; TCRdb indicates TRBD2, and absent DNA this call remains unverified. The CDR3 totals 16 residues. Looked up from germline, CDR1 is SGHVS and CDR2 is FNYEAQ. CDR3 region: CASSSWTSGGEETQYF.

This chain connects TRBV20-1 to TRBJ1-2; TCRdb outputs TRBD1, but without DNA this stays unchecked. The CDR3 spans 14 residues. Per germline, CDR1 DFQATT and CDR2 SNEGSKA (reference sequence). The CDR3 loop reads CSAGGTGNNYGYTF.

The chain links TRBV4-3 to TRBJ2-2; TCRdb proposes TRBD1, but this gene call is untestable without DNA. The germline gives CDR1 LGHNA, CDR2 YSLEER. The CDR3 is 17 residues long. The CDR3 reads CASSPHFGGANTGELFF.

The chain links TRBV7-9 to TRBJ1-1. This CDR3 has 13 amino acids. From germline, CDR1 is SEHNR and CDR2 FQNEAQ (reference sequence). The CDR3 region is CASSPQTNTEAFF.

The rearrangement joins TRBV21-1 to TRBJ1-2; TCRdb lists TRBD1, though no DNA is available to test this call. TRBV21-1 is labeled a pseudogene. The CDR3 has 12 amino acids. The CDR3 here is CASSKADKRGTF.

The V call is TRBV20-1, the J call TRBJ2-6; TCRdb designates TRBD2, a call that cannot be tested without DNA. From germline, CDR1 is DFQATT and CDR2 SNEGSKA (reference sequence). The CDR3 sequence is 16 residues long. CDR3: CSAEKAETAGANVLTF.

The gene calls are TRBV20-1 and TRBJ1-5; the D gene TCRdb calls, TRBD1, cannot be checked with no DNA. The CDR3 loop spans 15 amino acids. The germline V gene has CDR1 DFQATT and CDR2 SNEGSKA (reference sequence). Here the CDR3 reads CSARHPGWYNQPQHF.

The rearrangement uses TRBV9 and TRBJ1-6. The germline V gene encodes CDR1 SGDLS and CDR2 YYNGEE. There are 13 residues in the CDR3. Here the CDR3 reads CASSVEISSPLHF.

V is TRBV5-1 and J is TRBJ2-1; TCRdb designates TRBD2, a call that cannot be tested without DNA. CDR1 is SGHRS and CDR2 is YFSETQ in the germline V gene. This CDR3 is 14 amino acids long. CDR3 loop: CASSLVRGFNEQFF.

The chain employs TRBV20-1 and TRBJ2-1; TCRdb picks TRBD2, but there is no DNA to check that call. The germline CDR1 and CDR2 sequences are DFQATT and SNEGSKA (reference sequence). The CDR3 is 15 residues long. The CDR3 reads CSARELAGWENEQFF.

V and J are TRBV3-1 and TRBJ2-3; TCRdb's D gene call, TRBD2, goes unchecked for lack of DNA. CDR1 is LGHDT and CDR2 is YNNKEL in the germline V gene (reference sequence). This CDR3 region has 17 residues. CDR3 amino acids: CASTPGGLSRRGDTQYF.

The rearrangement joins TRBV6-5 to TRBJ2-7. Per germline, CDR1 MNHEY and CDR2 SVGAGI. The CDR3 contains 15 residues. The CDR3 sequence is CASSYGTLSSYEQYF.

The chain's CDR3 is CASSPRSGGEPQHF. The chain couples TRBV7-2 to TRBJ1-5; the D call of TRBD1 rests on TCRdb alone, since no DNA is present to check it. The V gene's germline CDR1 is SGHTA and CDR2 FQGNSA. This CDR3 spans 14 amino acids.

The chain carries TRBV7-9 and TRBJ1-2. Per germline, CDR1 SEHNR and CDR2 FQNEAQ (reference sequence). This CDR3 spans 13 amino acids. The CDR3 sequence is CASSLTNYYGYTF.